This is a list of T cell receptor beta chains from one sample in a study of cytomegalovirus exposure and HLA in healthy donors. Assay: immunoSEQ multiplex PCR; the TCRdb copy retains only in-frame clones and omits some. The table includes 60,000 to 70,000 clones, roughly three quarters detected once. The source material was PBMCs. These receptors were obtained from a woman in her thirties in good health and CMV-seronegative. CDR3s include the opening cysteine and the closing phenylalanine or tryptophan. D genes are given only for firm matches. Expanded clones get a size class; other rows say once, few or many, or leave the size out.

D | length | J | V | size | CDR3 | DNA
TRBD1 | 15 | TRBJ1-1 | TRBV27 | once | CASSSFGQANTEAFF | TGTGCCAGCAGTTCCTTTGGACAGGCGAACACTGAAGCTTTCTTT
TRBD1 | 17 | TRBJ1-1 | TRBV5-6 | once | CASSGGTVGRWDTEAFF | TGTGCCAGCAGCGGCGGGACAGTGGGTAGGTGGGACACTGAAGCTTTCTTT
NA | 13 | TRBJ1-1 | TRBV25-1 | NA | CASGGLMNTEAFF | TGTGCCTCGGGTGGTTTGATGAACACTGAAGCTTTCTTT
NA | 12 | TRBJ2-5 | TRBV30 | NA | CAWEGGPETQYF | TGTGCCTGGGAGGGGGGGCCGGAGACCCAGTACTTC
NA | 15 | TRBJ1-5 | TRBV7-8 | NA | CASSLKWGLNQPQHF | TGTGCCAGCAGCTTAAAATGGGGGCTCAATCAGCCCCAGCATTTT
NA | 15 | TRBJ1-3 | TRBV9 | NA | CASSAYGERGNTIYF | TGTGCCAGCAGCGCATACGGGGAGAGAGGAAACACCATATATTTT
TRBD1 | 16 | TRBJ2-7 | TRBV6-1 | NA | CASSDLSTGVYYEQYF | TGTGCCAGCAGTGATCTTTCAACAGGGGTTTACTACGAGCAGTACTTC
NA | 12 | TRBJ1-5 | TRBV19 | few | CATAEFGQPQHF | TGTGCCACCGCAGAATTTGGCCAGCCCCAGCATTTT
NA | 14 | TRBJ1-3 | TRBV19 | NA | CASSDLPGGNTIYF | TGTGCCAGTAGTGACCTTCCGGGGGGAAACACCATATATTTT
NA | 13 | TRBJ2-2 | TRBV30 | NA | CAWSAHSTGELFF | TGTGCCTGGAGTGCCCATAGCACCGGGGAGCTGTTTTTT
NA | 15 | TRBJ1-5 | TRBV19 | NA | CASSPTGEWNQPQHF | TGTGCCAGTAGCCCGACCGGAGAGTGGAATCAGCCCCAGCATTTT
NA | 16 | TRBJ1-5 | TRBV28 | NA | CATRISLGYSNQPQHF | TGTGCCACCCGCATCTCCCTCGGGTACAGCAATCAGCCCCAGCATTTT
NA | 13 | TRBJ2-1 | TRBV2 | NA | CASSERLGNEQFF | TGTGCCAGCAGTGAGCGACTAGGGAATGAGCAGTTCTTC
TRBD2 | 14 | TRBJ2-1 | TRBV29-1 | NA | CSVDGGGPGNEQFF | TGCAGCGTTGACGGCGGGGGGCCAGGAAATGAGCAGTTCTTC
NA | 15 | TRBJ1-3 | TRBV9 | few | CASSVDPVTGNTIYF | TGTGCCAGCAGCGTAGATCCAGTTACTGGAAACACCATATATTTT
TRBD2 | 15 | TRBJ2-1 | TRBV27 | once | CASSKAGTSVNEQFF | TGTGCCAGCAGTAAGGCCGGGACTAGCGTCAATGAGCAGTTCTTC
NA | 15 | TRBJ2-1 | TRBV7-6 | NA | CASSPIDTSYNEQFF | TGTGCCAGCAGCCCGATCGACACCTCCTACAATGAGCAGTTCTTC
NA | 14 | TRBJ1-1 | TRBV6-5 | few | CASTARRENTEAFF | TGTGCCAGCACTGCCAGGCGAGAGAACACTGAAGCTTTCTTT